What follows are 29 T cell receptor beta chains derived from one specimen sequenced in a study of T cell repertoires in cytomegalovirus infection. TCRdb analysed the reads with MiXCR anew, one entry per CDR3 protein. The sample yields around 570,000 distinct CDR3 sequences, approximately 40% seen once. Their recognized antigens are unknown. Sequencing was performed on cultured PBMCs, taken from culture after CMV antigen stimulation. Receptors were obtained from a human donor in good health (CMV status not recorded). Some clones in this sample may be carry-over from other donors' samples.

V and J are TRBV7-9 and TRBJ2-2; D is unclear. V was shortened by 5 bases and J by 1 base, with 5 bases between the two germline ends. This CDR3 spans 13 amino acids. Germline V gene sequence: CDR1 SEHNR, CDR2 FQNEAQ (reference sequence). Written as DNA, the CDR3 is TGTGCCAGCAGCAAAGGGAACACCGGGGAGCTGTTTTTT. Amino acid sequence: CASSKGNTGELFF.

A remark on this clonotype: A much larger clone lies a single base off, so this may be a read error. The conserved final phenylalanine or tryptophan is absent from the CDR3, which likely points to a read error. The genes are TRBV5-6 and TRBJ1-2; TRBD1 is a possible D gene (5 bases). The CDR3 is 16 amino acids. The V and J ends lost 0 bases and 1 base respectively, with 13 bases between them. Germline assignment: CDR1 SGHDT and CDR2 YYEEEE. In DNA, the CDR3 is TGTGCCAGCAGCTTGGATGGAGGGCAGGGTAACTATGGCTACACCTAC. Its translation is CASSLDGGQGNYGYTY.

This clonotype was seen a few times. This chain uses TRBV4-3 with TRBJ2-2; a weak D match, TRBD1 (5 bases). The length of the CDR3 is 14 residues. The V end lost 4 bases, the J end lost 5 bases, and 11 bases lay between the germline ends. Germline CDR1 reads LGHNA; CDR2 reads YSLEER. The CDR3 loop reads CASSPGPGTGELFF. Here the CDR3 DNA reads TGCGCCAGCAGCCCTGGGCCAGGGACCGGGGAGCTGTTTTTT.

In this sample, this clonotype turned up a few times. This chain joins TRBV7-6 and TRBJ2-1; the D is unclear. The CDR3 contains 13 residues. Germline lookup yields CDR1 SGHVS and CDR2 FNYEAQ. Trimming removed 6 bases at V and 5 bases at J, with 11 bases between. CDR3 sequence: CASSNSGDNEQFF. As DNA, the CDR3 is TGTGCCAGCAGTAACTCGGGTGACAATGAGCAGTTCTTC.

This clonotype was picked up a small number of times. This rearrangement joins TRBV11-2 to TRBJ2-1; 8 bases match TRBD1. Trimming at V came to 4 bases and at J to 12 bases, leaving 17 bases not matched to a gene. This CDR3 has 16 amino acids. In germline, CDR1 is SGHAT, CDR2 FQNNGV. The CDR3 sequence: CASSSFQGQQGQGQFF. The CDR3 nucleotides read TGTGCCAGCAGCTCCTTTCAGGGACAACAAGGACAGGGGCAGTTCTTC.

This CDR3 reads CASSPRAMRAGDTQYF. CDR3 DNA: TGTGCCAGCAGCCCGCGAGCGATGAGGGCCGGGGATACGCAGTATTTT. The chain is built from TRBV7-2 and TRBJ2-3; tentatively, D is TRBD2 (5 bases). The V gene's germline CDR1 is SGHTA and CDR2 FQGNSA. V was shortened by 5 bases and J by 6 bases, with 21 bases between the two germline ends. The CDR3 spans 16 residues.

The J gene is TRBJ2-1, the V gene TRBV3-1; 10 bases fit TRBD1. The J segment lost 0 bases and the V segment lost 6 bases, leaving 5 bases of the junction unmatched. Looked up from germline, CDR1 is LGHDT and CDR2 is YNNKEL (reference sequence). The CDR3 has 16 amino acids. CDR3 sequence: CASSGTGARSYNEQFF. For the CDR3, the DNA is TGTGCCAGCAGTGGGACAGGGGCCCGCTCCTACAATGAGCAGTTCTTC.

CDR3 DNA sequence: TGCGCCAGCAGCCAACGACCCAGCGGGGGCGGCTACGAGCAGTACTTC. This sequence encodes CASSQRPSGGGYEQYF. V is TRBV4-1 and J is TRBJ2-7; 8 positions agree with TRBD2. V lost 2 bases, J lost 3 bases, and 9 bases stayed unmatched. The CDR3 extends over 16 amino acids. Germline CDR1 reads MGHRA; CDR2 reads YSYEKL.

The J gene is TRBJ2-5, the V gene TRBV4-3; possible D gene TRBD2, 7 bases. The CDR3 is made up of 15 amino acids. Germline CDR1 and CDR2: LGHNA and YSLEER. Deletions cut 4 bases from V and 4 bases from J, with 16 bases between. CDR3 amino acids: CASSPRGGRGETQYF. The CDR3 nucleotides are TGCGCCAGCAGCCCGAGGGGGGGGAGGGGAGAGACCCAGTACTTC.

The chain carries TRBV19 and TRBJ1-2; D remains ambiguous. The CDR3 totals 13 residues. The germline CDR1 and CDR2 sequences are LNHDA and SQIVND (reference sequence). Trimming cost V 9 bases and J 0 bases, with 11 bases left between them. The CDR3 protein is CASTGGTNYGYTF. CDR3 bases: TGTGCCAGCACTGGAGGAACTAACTATGGCTACACCTTC.

The chain has TRBV4-3 and TRBJ1-2, with 9 bases that match TRBD1. Per germline, CDR1 LGHNA and CDR2 YSLEER. The V gene end was trimmed by 0 bases and the J gene end by 3 bases; junction bases not matched to a gene: 5. The CDR3 consists of 16 residues. Here the CDR3 reads CASSQEGGQGYYGYTF. CDR3 bases: TGCGCCAGCAGCCAAGAAGGGGGACAGGGTTACTATGGCTACACCTTC.

Only a few counts were recorded for this clonotype. The rearrangement uses TRBV5-5 and TRBJ1-6; no definite D call. The CDR3 covers 15 residues. From germline, CDR1 is SGHKS and CDR2 YYEKEE (reference sequence). Trimming removed 0 bases from V and 7 bases from J, with 11 bases in between. CDR3 protein: CASSLGRVRNSPLHF. The CDR3, as DNA: TGTGCCAGCAGCTTGGGAAGGGTGCGGAATTCACCCCTCCACTTT.

The chain uses TRBV4-1 and TRBJ2-5; D remains ambiguous. The CDR3 loop spans 15 amino acids. V shed 2 bases and J shed 6 bases, with 16 bases lying between them. Germline V gives CDR1 MGHRA, CDR2 YSYEKL. DNA of the CDR3: TGCGCCAGCAGCCAACCTGCAGCACTCCCGAAGACCCAGTACTTC. Residues: CASSQPAALPKTQYF.

The CDR3 region is CASGGGLLGSPLHF. In DNA, the CDR3 is TGTGCCAGCGGAGGAGGCTTGTTGGGTTCACCCCTCCACTTT. This chain joins TRBV6-5 and TRBJ1-6; D unresolved. Per germline, CDR1 MNHEY and CDR2 SVGAGI. Trimming removed 8 bases at V and 9 bases at J, with 17 bases between. This CDR3 contains 14 residues.

This clonotype was seen a handful of times. The chain carries TRBV7-2 and TRBJ2-7; 10 bases are a match to TRBD2. CDR1 is SGHTA and CDR2 is FQGNSA in the germline V gene. The CDR3 runs to 16 residues. Trimming removed 1 base from V and 2 bases from J; junction bases left unmatched: 5. As DNA, the CDR3 is TGTGCCAGCAGCTTAGGGGCCCTAGCGGGGGCCTACGAGCAGTACTTC. Translation gives CASSLGALAGAYEQYF. Full variable domain (rest looked up from reference TRBV7-2 and TRBJ2-7): GAGVSQSPSNKVTEKGKDVELRCDPISGHTALYWYRQSLGQGLEFLIYFQGNSAPDKSGLPSDRFSAERTGGSVSTLTIQRTQQEDSAVYLCASSLGALAGAYEQYFGPGTRLTVT.

This clonotype was recorded a few times. The V gene is TRBV6-2 or TRBV6-3, the J gene TRBJ2-3; TRBD2 is a possible D gene (6 bases). CDR3 size: 13 residues. CDR1 and CDR2 (germline): MNHEY, SVGEGT. The germline V and J ends were trimmed by 8 bases and 4 bases, with 13 bases remaining between them. CDR3 protein: CASGREMADTQYF. The CDR3, as DNA: TGTGCCAGCGGCCGGGAGATGGCAGATACGCAGTATTTT.

The chain combines TRBV27 with TRBJ2-7; no reliable D call. The CDR3 covers 13 residues. V lost 6 bases and J lost 2, with 11 bases in between. Germline V CDR1 and CDR2: MNHEY, SMNVEV (reference sequence). CDR3 residues: CASSLIPPYEQYF. The CDR3 DNA sequence: TGTGCCAGCAGCCTCATCCCCCCCTACGAGCAGTACTTC.

The chain combines TRBV19 with TRBJ2-3; D call uncertain. V lost 10 bases, J lost 5 bases, and 22 bases lay in between. This CDR3 is built from 15 residues. The V gene's germline CDR1 is LNHDA and CDR2 SQIVND (reference sequence). The CDR3 reads CATLPPGPKIDTQYF. CDR3 coding DNA: TGTGCCACCCTCCCCCCGGGCCCGAAGATAGATACGCAGTATTTT.

The gene calls are TRBV6-5 and TRBJ2-2; perhaps TRBD2 as D (5 bases). The V and J ends lost 8 bases and 0 bases respectively, with 13 bases between them. The CDR3 has 15 amino acids. Germline CDR1 and CDR2: MNHEY and SVGAGI. The CDR3 DNA is TGTGCCAGCGGGAGAGACTGGGCGAACACCGGGGAGCTGTTTTTT. Protein sequence: CASGRDWANTGELFF.

The chain combines TRBV11-2 with TRBJ1-1; D gene uncertain. The V end was cut by 3 bases, the J end by 1 base, with 9 bases between. Per the germline V gene, CDR1 is SGHAT and CDR2 is FQNNGV. This CDR3 is 14 amino acids long. CDR3 bases: TGTGCCAGCAGCTTTCGATCGGGGAACACTGAAGCTTTCTTT. It is translated as CASSFRSGNTEAFF.

The chain uses TRBV7-2 and TRBJ2-3, with TRBD2 identical over 7 bases. J gave up 4 bases and V 6 bases, and 7 bases lay outside the gene matches. The CDR3 totals 14 residues. Germline values: CDR1 SGHTA, CDR2 FQGNSA. As DNA, the CDR3 is TGTACCAGCAGATCCAGCGGGGTCTCAGATACGCAGTATTTT. Translation gives CTSRSSGVSDTQYF. Looking up the rest from reference TRBV7-2 and TRBJ2-3 gives the full variable domain: GAGVSQSPSNKVTEKGKDVELRCDPISGHTALYWYRQSLGQGLEFLIYFQGNSAPDKSGLPSDRFSAERTGGSVSTLTIQRTQQEDSAVYLCTSRSSGVSDTQYFGPGTRLTVL.

This chain joins TRBV6-2 or TRBV6-3 and TRBJ2-1, with D perhaps TRBD2 (6 bases). Germline loops: CDR1 MNHEY, CDR2 SVGEGT. V lost 0 bases, J lost 8 bases, and 17 bases lay in between. The CDR3 covers 16 residues. This CDR3 is CASSYSGPSSGYEQFF. As DNA, the CDR3 is TGTGCCAGCAGTTACTCTGGCCCAAGTAGCGGTTATGAGCAGTTCTTC.

The chain uses TRBV12-5 and TRBJ2-2, with D tentatively TRBD1 (7 bases). Germline V gene lookup returns CDR1 LGHNT and CDR2 FRNRAP. This CDR3 spans 15 amino acids. V lost 2 bases, J lost 4 bases, and 11 bases lay in between. Here the CDR3 reads CASGLWQGGTGELFF. CDR3 bases: TGTGCTAGTGGTTTGTGGCAGGGGGGCACCGGGGAGCTGTTTTTT.

The J gene is TRBJ1-1, the V gene TRBV5-1; no clear D. This CDR3 comprises 14 residues. CDR1 is SGHRS, CDR2 YFSETQ, per germline. Trimming stripped 1 base from V and 1 base from J, with 8 bases between. The CDR3: CASSLHGGNTEAFF. CDR3 DNA: TGCGCCAGCAGCTTGCACGGCGGGAACACTGAAGCTTTCTTT.

The table lists this clonotype with a few counts. The CDR3 DNA reads as TGTGCCAGCAGCTTAGAGGGCACCATCTCGGGACTAGTTGCCGAGCAGTACTTC. It codes for CASSLEGTISGLVAEQYF. The chain employs TRBV7-2 and TRBJ2-7; 8 positions match TRBD2. CDR3 size: 18 residues. Germline V lookup: CDR1 SGHTA, CDR2 FQGNSA. Trimming took 1 base from V and 6 from J; bases not matched to a gene: 17.

This clonotype has more than one count but fewer than ten. CDR3 DNA sequence: TGTGCCAGCTTTAAGACAGGGGGATGGCAGCAGCCCCAGCATTTT. It specifies CASFKTGGWQQPQHF. V usage is TRBV12-3 or TRBV12-4 and J usage is TRBJ1-5, with 9 bases fitting TRBD1. This CDR3 spans 15 amino acids. With V trimmed by 8 bases and J by 7 bases, 12 bases remained unmatched.

This clonotype has ten or more counts. As DNA, the CDR3 is TGTGCCAGCAGTCCCCAGCTGGCCGATACGCAGTATTTT. This translates into CASSPQLADTQYF. V usage is TRBV7-2 and J usage is TRBJ2-3; D call uncertain. The CDR3 loop spans 13 amino acids. CDR1 and CDR2 (germline): SGHTA, FQGNSA. V shed 6 bases and J shed 6 bases, with 13 bases lying between them. The full variable domain, its missing parts supplied by reference TRBV7-2 and TRBJ2-3, is GAGVSQSPSNKVTEKGKDVELRCDPISGHTALYWYRQSLGQGLEFLIYFQGNSAPDKSGLPSDRFSAERTGGSVSTLTIQRTQQEDSAVYLCASSPQLADTQYFGPGTRLTVL.

This chain links TRBV20-1 with TRBJ2-7, with TRBD1 matching 10 bases. Germline V CDR1 and CDR2: DFQATT, SNEGSKA (reference sequence). The CDR3 is made up of 16 amino acids. The J segment lost 3 bases and the V segment lost 4 bases, leaving 12 bases of the junction unmatched. The chain's CDR3 is CSANRPGQGGDYEQYF. CDR3 nucleotide sequence: TGCAGTGCTAACCGACCCGGACAGGGGGGGGACTACGAGCAGTACTTC.

This clonotype was seen once. The V and J genes are TRBV6-1 and TRBJ2-7, with 15 bases matching TRBD2. The CDR3 sequence is 15 residues long. Unmatched junction bases numbered 5, after V lost 6 bases and J lost 5 bases. CDR1 and CDR2 (germline): MNHNS, SASEGT. The CDR3 loop is CASRAGTSGGNEQYF. The CDR3 nucleotides are TGTGCCAGCAGAGCCGGGACTAGCGGGGGGAACGAGCAGTACTTC.